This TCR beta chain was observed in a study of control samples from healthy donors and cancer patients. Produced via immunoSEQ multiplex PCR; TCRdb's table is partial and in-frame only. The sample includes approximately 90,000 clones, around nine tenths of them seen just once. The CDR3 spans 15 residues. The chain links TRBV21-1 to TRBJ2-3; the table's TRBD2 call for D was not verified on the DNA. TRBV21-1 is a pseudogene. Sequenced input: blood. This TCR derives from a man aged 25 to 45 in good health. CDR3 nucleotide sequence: TGTGCCAGCAGCAAGGGACTAGCGGGGGCCGATACGCAGTATTTT. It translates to CASSKGLAGADTQYF.